These 22 T cell receptor beta chains originate from one sample sequenced in a study of OX40 agonist ivuxolimab in advanced cancers. The protocol was immunoSEQ multiplex PCR, while the TCRdb copy is restricted to in-frame clones and leaves out a portion. Of 57,000 or so clones in the sample, around 84% were seen once. The source material was CD4+ or CD8+ T cells sorted from blood, sampled in a trial of the OX40 agonist ivuxolimab. These receptors were obtained from an adult with an advanced solid tumor such as melanoma, head and neck, liver or kidney cancer.

The genes are TRBV11-2 and TRBJ2-5, with TRBD1 identical over 7 bases. The J segment lost 5 bases and the V segment lost 5 bases, leaving 11 bases of the junction unmatched. The CDR3 has 15 amino acids. Per the germline V gene, CDR1 is SGHAT and CDR2 is FQNNGV. DNA for the CDR3: TGTGCCAGCAGCGCGAGGGTAGTGGGACAGGAGACCCAGTACTTC. Protein product: CASSARVVGQETQYF. The whole variable domain, remainder taken from reference TRBV11-2 and TRBJ2-5, is EAGVAQSPRYKIIEKRQSVAFWCNPISGHATLYWYQQILGQGPKLLIQFQNNGVVDDSQLPKDRFSAERLKGVDSTLKIQPAKLEDSAVYLCASSARVVGQETQYFGPGTRLLVL.

The J gene is TRBJ2-5, the V gene TRBV27; 13 bases fit TRBD2. Germline V gene data show CDR1 as MNHEY and CDR2 as SMNVEV (reference sequence). This CDR3 spans 16 amino acids. V was clipped by 6 bases and J by 2 bases; unmatched bases: 6. The CDR3 DNA is TGTGCCAGCAGCTCTGAGACTAGCGGGAGGCAAGAGACCCAGTACTTC. Protein product: CASSSETSGRQETQYF.

The chain carries TRBV14 and TRBJ2-7, with D maybe TRBD2 (5 bases). With 3 bases removed from V and 3 bases from J, the gap between germline ends came to 15 bases. CDR1 is SGHDN, CDR2 FVKESK, per germline. The CDR3 is made up of 15 amino acids. Written as DNA, the CDR3 is TGTGCCAGCAGCCAGTACGACATCGACTACTACGAGCAGTACTTC. It translates to CASSQYDIDYYEQYF.

The CDR3 coding sequence is TGTGCCAGCAGCATAAAACCGGGACCCACCGCCTACGAGCAGTACTTC. It translates to CASSIKPGPTAYEQYF. V and J are TRBV5-6 and TRBJ2-7, with D perhaps being TRBD1 or TRBD2 (5 bases each). Germline-derived CDR1 and CDR2 are SGHDT and YYEEEE. The germline V and J ends were trimmed by 4 bases and 2 bases, with 19 bases remaining between them. This CDR3 is built from 16 residues.

The chain recombines TRBV27 with TRBJ2-1; TRBD1 agrees at 8 bases. The CDR3 contains 14 residues. The V segment lost 2 bases and the J segment 8 bases; nucleotides outside the gene matches: 5. Germline V lookup: CDR1 MNHEY, CDR2 SMNVEV (reference sequence). CDR3 sequence (DNA): TGTGCCAGCAGTTTAAGTCCAGGGGGCGATGAGCAGTTCTTC. It codes for CASSLSPGGDEQFF.

V and J are TRBV18 and TRBJ1-3; D might be TRBD1 (5 bases). The CDR3 is made up of 17 amino acids. V was clipped by 0 bases and J by 3 bases, with 15 bases between them. Looked up from germline, CDR1 is KGHSH and CDR2 is LQKENI. CDR3 protein: CASSPPSLRQLGNTIYF. In DNA form, the CDR3 reads TGTGCCAGCTCACCACCAAGTTTGAGACAGCTTGGAAACACCATATATTTT.

The rearrangement joins TRBV4-2 to TRBJ2-7; 11 bases agree with TRBD2. Germline V gives CDR1 LGHNA, CDR2 YNFKEQ. After removal of 1 base from V and 3 bases from J, the junction contained 2 bases not matched to a gene. The CDR3 covers 15 residues. The CDR3 loop reads CASSQGGTSGYEQYF. CDR3 nucleotides: TGTGCCAGCAGCCAAGGTGGGACTAGCGGCTACGAGCAGTACTTC.

This clone was observed once. The rearrangement links TRBV14 to TRBJ2-5; no firm D call. Trimming removed 0 bases at V and 4 bases at J, with 15 bases between. Per the germline V gene, CDR1 is SGHDN and CDR2 is FVKESK. There are 16 residues in the CDR3. CDR3 residues: CASSQDRRSVPETQYF. CDR3 in DNA: TGTGCCAGCAGCCAAGACAGGCGGTCCGTTCCAGAGACCCAGTACTTC.

With regard to this clone: Different DNA sequences within this sample yield the same CDR3. The chain carries TRBV5-1 and TRBJ2-3; no clear D. V lost 0 bases and J lost 2, with 7 bases in between. This CDR3 has 14 residues. Germline V gene data show CDR1 as SGHRS and CDR2 as YFSETQ. CDR3 nucleotides: TGCGCCAGCAGCTTGGGTGGGTCCACAGATACGCAGTATTTT. Its translation: CASSLGGSTDTQYF. The variable domain in full, with the rest retrieved from reference TRBV5-1 and TRBJ2-3, is KAGVTQTPRYLIKTRGQQVTLSCSPISGHRSVSWYQQTPGQGLQFLFEYFSETQRNKGNFPGRFSGRQFSNSRSEMNVSTLELGDSALYLCASSLGGSTDTQYFGPGTRLTVL.

The CDR3: CASSYSRGRGNTIYF. In DNA, the CDR3 is TGTGCCAGCAGTTACTCGAGGGGGCGAGGAAACACCATATATTTT. The rearrangement uses TRBV6-6 and TRBJ1-3, with 7 bases matching TRBD1. V shed 0 bases and J 4 bases; nucleotides not matched to a gene: 3. CDR3 length: 15 residues. Germline values: CDR1 MNHNY, CDR2 SVGAGI (reference sequence).

This chain joins TRBV15 and TRBJ1-5, with TRBD1 matching over 7 bases. V was clipped by 6 bases and J by 6 bases; unmatched bases: 8. This CDR3 has 14 amino acids. Germline assignment: CDR1 LNHNV and CDR2 YYDKDF (reference sequence). In DNA, the CDR3 is TGTGCCACCAGTCGGGGCAGGGGGTCTCAGCCCCAGCATTTT. Protein sequence: CATSRGRGSQPQHF.

This clone has only one observation. This chain links TRBV2 with TRBJ2-4; no firm D call. V was pared by 7 bases and J by 15 bases, with 10 bases between. The germline gives CDR1 SNHLY, CDR2 FYNNEI. This CDR3 has 9 amino acids. The DNA of the CDR3 is TGTGCCAGCACAGAGCCTAGGTACTTC. Translation: CASTEPRYF.

This clone occurred a few times. CDR3 sequence (DNA): TGTGCCAGCAGCTCCTATCGGGGCACTTTGGGTTACATTCAGTACTTC. It is translated as CASSSYRGTLGYIQYF. This chain joins TRBV11-2 and TRBJ2-4; D is tentatively TRBD1 or TRBD2 (5 bases each). Looked up from germline, CDR1 is SGHAT and CDR2 is FQNNGV. CDR3 size: 16 residues. V gave up 4 bases and J gave up 8 bases, with 21 bases separating them.

The V call is TRBV29-1, the J call TRBJ2-5; the D is unclear. The germline CDR1 and CDR2 sequences are SQVTM and ANQGSEA. V was shortened by 3 bases and J by 7 bases, with 6 bases between the two germline ends. This CDR3 has 10 residues. CDR3 coding DNA: TGCAGCGTTGACGTGGGGACCCAGTACTTC. This translates into CSVDVGTQYF.

The chain links TRBV9 to TRBJ1-3; no clear D. Germline CDR1 and CDR2: SGDLS and YYNGEE. The CDR3 consists of 16 residues. Trimming pared 2 bases from V and 4 bases from J, leaving 16 bases between. The CDR3, as DNA: TGTGCCAGCAGCGTCGATCAGGCTGCGGTAGGAAACACCATATATTTT. Amino acid sequence: CASSVDQAAVGNTIYF.

V gene TRBV30 combines with J gene TRBJ1-6; no reliable D call. V lost 2 bases and J lost 7, with 15 bases in between. Germline V gene lookup returns CDR1 GTSNPN and CDR2 SVGIG (reference sequence). The CDR3 is 15 residues long. CDR3 protein: CAWSPLSTTNSPLHF. The DNA for the CDR3 is TGTGCCTGGAGTCCCCTGTCTACAACCAATTCACCCCTCCACTTT. Using reference TRBV30 and TRBJ1-6 for the parts outside the CDR3, the full variable domain is SQTIHQWPATLVQPVGSPLSLECTVEGTSNPNLYWYRQAAGRGLQLLFYSVGIGQISSEVPQNLSASRPQDRQFILSSKKLLLSDSGFYLCAWSPLSTTNSPLHFGNGTRLTVT.

This sequence joins TRBV5-1 and TRBJ1-3, with 7 bases fitting TRBD1. CDR1 and CDR2 (germline): SGHRS, YFSETQ. This CDR3 has 16 residues. The ends lost 0 bases at V and 0 bases at J; junction bases unmatched: 3. CDR3 protein: CASSLEQGSSGNTIYF. The CDR3 nucleotides read TGCGCCAGCAGCTTGGAACAGGGGAGCTCTGGAAACACCATATATTTT.

The chain couples TRBV7-3 to TRBJ2-1; D is perhaps TRBD2 (5 bases). The CDR3 length is 13 residues. The V and J ends lost 2 bases and 9 bases respectively, with 11 bases between them. The germline V gene has CDR1 SGHTA and CDR2 FQGTGA. The CDR3 protein is CASSLGVEGEQFF. CDR3 in DNA: TGTGCCAGCAGCTTAGGGGTCGAGGGTGAGCAGTTCTTC.

This clone has more than one count but fewer than ten. The chain is built from TRBV25-1 and TRBJ2-7; weak D call: TRBD1 (6 bases). Germline V gene lookup returns CDR1 MGHDK and CDR2 SYGVNS. The V end lost 4 bases, the J end lost 10 bases, and 11 bases lay between the germline ends. The CDR3 runs 11 residues. CDR3 region: CASSAHRVQYF. The CDR3 DNA is TGTGCCAGCAGTGCCCACAGGGTTCAGTACTTC.

V is TRBV18 and J is TRBJ2-5; D is unresolved. Looked up from germline, CDR1 is KGHSH and CDR2 is LQKENI. Trimming stripped 4 bases from V and 3 bases from J, with 9 bases between. The CDR3 is 13 amino acids. The CDR3 nucleotides read TGTGCCAGCTCACAGATGGCGGAAGAGACCCAGTACTTC. It specifies CASSQMAEETQYF.

This chain joins TRBV7-2 and TRBJ2-3, with TRBD2 identical over 7 bases. This CDR3 has 15 residues. V shed 1 base, J shed 1 base, and the junction held 2 bases outside the gene matches. CDR1 and CDR2 (germline): SGHTA, FQGNSA. The CDR3 sequence is CASSLGAGGTDTQYF. The CDR3 nucleotides are TGTGCCAGCAGCTTAGGGGCGGGAGGCACAGATACGCAGTATTTT. Combining the CDR3 with reference TRBV7-2 and TRBJ2-3 gives the whole variable domain GAGVSQSPSNKVTEKGKDVELRCDPISGHTALYWYRQSLGQGLEFLIYFQGNSAPDKSGLPSDRFSAERTGGSVSTLTIQRTQQEDSAVYLCASSLGAGGTDTQYFGPGTRLTVL.

The chain recombines TRBV18 with TRBJ2-7, with no clear D. The CDR3 loop spans 12 amino acids. Trimming shortened V by 2 bases and J by 5 bases, and 7 bases separated the two germline ends. CDR1 and CDR2 from the germline V gene are KGHSH and LQKENI. For the CDR3, the DNA is TGTGCCAGCTCACCAGGGTCCCACGAGCAGTACTTC. Its translation is CASSPGSHEQYF.